This T cell receptor beta chain was retrieved from a study of cytomegalovirus exposure and HLA in healthy donors. Whole-study results and caveats: Among CMV-associated TCR beta chains, most appeared HLA-restricted in a later analysis. Altogether, 160 or so TCR beta chains were recorded as cytomegalovirus-associated. Later work found that TCR association rates differed between HLA loci; DRB1 had the most and HLA-C the fewest.

Use of 60 Vbeta and 13 Jbeta primers characterized the PCR. Libraries were prepared by immunoSEQ multiplex PCR; TCRdb keeps only in-frame clonotypes and omits some of them. The sample lists about 160,000 clones, about four fifths occurring once. Remarks on this clone: Its antigen is not identified.

The sequence was obtained from a man aged 50 to 60 in good health and CMV-seropositive. The sequenced sample was PBMCs.

The CDR3 protein is CASSVAVTNSPLHF. Here the CDR3 DNA reads TGTGCCAGCAGCGTAGCGGTCACTAATTCACCCCTCCACTTT. The chain employs TRBV9 and TRBJ1-6; D is unresolved. The germline V and J ends were trimmed by 0 bases and 6 bases, with 7 bases remaining between them. The germline V gene encodes CDR1 SGDLS and CDR2 YYNGEE. The length of the CDR3 is 14 residues.